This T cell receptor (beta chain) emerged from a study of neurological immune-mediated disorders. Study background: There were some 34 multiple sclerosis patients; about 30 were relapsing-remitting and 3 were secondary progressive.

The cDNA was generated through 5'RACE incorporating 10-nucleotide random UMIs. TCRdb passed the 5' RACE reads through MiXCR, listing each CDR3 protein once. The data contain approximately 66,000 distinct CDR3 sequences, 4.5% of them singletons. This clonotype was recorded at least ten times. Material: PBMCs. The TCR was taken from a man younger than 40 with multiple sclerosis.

In DNA form, the CDR3 reads TGCAGTGCTAGATCTCGGACGGTGCGGAGAGCCTCCTACGAGCAGTACTTC. Amino acid sequence: CSARSRTVRRASYEQYF. The chain employs TRBV20-1 and TRBJ2-7; no clear D gene. The germline V and J ends were trimmed by 2 bases and 0 bases, with 20 bases remaining between them. Germline V lookup: CDR1 DFQATT, CDR2 SNEGSKA (reference sequence). This CDR3 is 17 amino acids long.